This is a list of T cell receptor beta chains from one sample in a study of cytomegalovirus exposure and HLA in healthy donors. TCRdb's copy holds only in-frame clones and misses some; the assay was immunoSEQ multiplex PCR. The table shows over 100,000 clones, with more than 60% occurring only once. Material: PBMCs. All receptors come from a female donor in good health and CMV-seronegative. Each CDR3 is given with its conserved first and last residue. A D gene is named only where the DNA matches it firmly. Clone size is given for some rows only: seen once, a few or many times, or a class if the clone is expanded.

- 12 once TRBJ1-1 TRBV18 TGTGCCAGCAAAGGGGCAAACACTGAAGCTTTCTTT CASKGANTEAFF
- 15 - TRBJ2-5 TRBV5-1 TGCGCCAGCAGCAACCCCCCTCGAGGGAGGGAGACCCAGTACTTC CASSNPPRGRETQYF
- 12 - TRBJ1-2 TRBV2 TGTGCCAGCACGTACGGGGGGCATGGCTACACCTTC CASTYGGHGYTF
- 15 - TRBJ1-1 TRBV27 TGTGCCAGCAGGGACGGCAGGGGACAGAACACTGAAGCTTTCTTT CASRDGRGQNTEAFF
TRBD2 14 many TRBJ2-5 TRBV10-3 TGTGCCATCTCTGAGGCTAGCGGGGGTGGGACCCAGTACTTC CAISEASGGGTQYF
- 11 once TRBJ2-7 TRBV19 TGTGCCAGCGAAAGGGGGGGCGAGCAGTACTTC CASERGGEQYF
- 14 - TRBJ2-7 TRBV7-6 TGTGCCAGCAGCTTAGCAACGGGGTTGGGCGAGCAGTACTTC CASSLATGLGEQYF
TRBD1 14 few TRBJ1-2 TRBV27 TGTGCCAGCAAGCCGACAGGGTATATTGGTGGCTACACCTTC CASKPTGYIGGYTF
- 16 - TRBJ1-1 TRBV7-8 TGTGCCAGCAGCTTCAACCGCCAGGGTGGGAACACTGAAGCTTTCTTT CASSFNRQGGNTEAFF
- 15 - TRBJ1-2 TRBV5-6 TGTGCCAGCAGCGCAAGATTCGGGGTAGGCTCTGGCTACACCTTC CASSARFGVGSGYTF
TRBD1 16 - TRBJ1-5 TRBV10-1 TGCGCCAGCACGGGACAGGGAGGATATAGCAATCAGCCCCAGCATTTT CASTGQGGYSNQPQHF
- 16 - TRBJ2-1 TRBV7-2 TGTGCCAGCAGCCGATACCGGGAAAGATCCTACAATGAGCAGTTCTTC CASSRYRERSYNEQFF
- 15 - TRBJ2-7 TRBV2 TGTGCCAGCAGTGAAGCCCGGGGATCCCCCTTCGAGCAGTACTTC CASSEARGSPFEQYF
- 11 few TRBJ1-1 TRBV18 TGTGCCAGCTCACCGGATAGGGGAGCTTTCTTT CASSPDRGAFF
- 16 - TRBJ2-7 TRBV7-8 TGTGCCAGCAGCTTAGACTTGGCCCCGAGGCCCTACGAGCAGTACTTC CASSLDLAPRPYEQYF
- 13 - TRBJ2-1 TRBV9 TGTGCCAGCAGCGTAGACTCTGTGCGGGAGCAGTTCTTC CASSVDSVREQFF
- 15 - TRBJ1-6 TRBV15 TGTGCCACCAGCAGAGGGACAGCCGGGGGGTCACCCCTCCACTTT CATSRGTAGGSPLHF
TRBD2 14 - TRBJ2-7 TRBV2 TGTGCCAGCAGTTTGAGCGGGGGAGCGTACGAGCAGTACTTC CASSLSGGAYEQYF
- 11 - TRBJ2-5 TRBV5-4 TGTGCCAGCAGCGAAGAGGGGACCCAGTACTTC CASSEEGTQYF
- 13 few TRBJ1-1 TRBV6-1 TGTGCCGCGAGAGAGGTTTCGGACACTGAAGCTTTCTTT CAAREVSDTEAFF
- 14 - TRBJ1-2 TRBV11-2 TGTGCCAGCAGCTTAGATACAGGGTTATATGGCTACACCTTC CASSLDTGLYGYTF
TRBD1 14 - TRBJ2-2 TRBV9 TGTGCCAGCACCGGACAGGCCAACACCGGGGAGCTGTTTTTT CASTGQANTGELFF
- 15 few TRBJ2-7 TRBV6-5 TGTGCCAGTTTTTTCAAGCAGAAGGCGGCATACGAGCAGTACTTC CASFFKQKAAYEQYF
TRBD2 13 - TRBJ2-4 TRBV11-1 TGTGCCAGCAGCCCCGGGGGGGCAAACATTCAGTACTTC CASSPGGANIQYF
TRBD1 14 few TRBJ2-3 TRBV6-1 TGTGCCACCTCACAGGGGACCTCCGTAGATACGCAGTATTTT CATSQGTSVDTQYF
TRBD2 18 - TRBJ2-5 TRBV7-2 TGTGCCAGCAGCTTAGTGTCGGGTAGCGGGGGGGCTGGGGAGACCCAGTACTTC CASSLVSGSGGAGETQYF
- 13 few TRBJ1-1 TRBV6-5 TGTGCCAGCAAAGAAAGGCGGTACACTGAAGCTTTCTTT CASKERRYTEAFF
- 12 once TRBJ2-2 TRBV27 TGTGCCAGCAGCCAGGACACCGGGGAGCTGTTTTTT CASSQDTGELFF
- 13 - TRBJ1-1 TRBV7-2 TGTGCCAGCAGCTTAGCGGGAGGGGTCGGGGCTTTCTTT CASSLAGGVGAFF
TRBD1 15 - TRBJ2-2 TRBV6-1 TGTGCCAGCAGCCGGGACAGGGTCAGTTACGGGGAGCTGTTTTTT CASSRDRVSYGELFF
- 16 - TRBJ2-7 TRBV21-1 TGTGCCAGCAGCCCCGAATCCGGGACAGGCGCCTACGAGCAGTACTTC CASSPESGTGAYEQYF
TRBD1 15 - TRBJ1-5 TRBV6-5 TGTGCCAGCAGCCCAATAACAGGGGACTCTCAGCCCCAGCATTTT CASSPITGDSQPQHF
TRBD2 15 - TRBJ2-1 TRBV2 TGTGCCAGCAGTGCCGCGGGGGTGTTACGCGATGAGCAGTTCTTC CASSAAGVLRDEQFF